What follows are 4 T cell receptor beta chains derived from one specimen sequenced in a study of Ad26.COV2.S vaccination and SARS-CoV-2 variants. The data were produced by immunoSEQ multiplex PCR, yet TCRdb's version contains in-frame clones alone and is incomplete. The sample lists 380,000 or so clones; 80% to 90% were seen once. The treatment here: roughly 19 received Ad26.COV2.S at low or high dose, single or two shots; about 5 received placebo; per-sample allocation not given. Day 63 after the first vaccine or placebo injection was the time point for sampling. The sequences come from peripheral blood, collected in a trial of Ad26.COV2.S vaccine versus placebo. The receptors were gathered from a person between 18 and 65 years old who received the Ad26.COV2.S COVID-19 vaccine or a placebo.

The rearrangement links TRBV15 to TRBJ1-5; a weak D match, TRBD1 (5 bases). From germline, CDR1 is LNHNV and CDR2 YYDKDF (reference sequence). The CDR3 is 13 residues long. The V and J ends lost 6 bases and 5 bases respectively, with 11 bases between them. CDR3 loop: CATSEGPYQPQHF. CDR3 in DNA: TGTGCCACCAGTGAGGGACCATATCAGCCCCAGCATTTT.

The chain couples TRBV7-7 to TRBJ1-4; D remains unclear. This CDR3 has 15 amino acids. Germline V gene lookup returns CDR1 SSHAT and CDR2 FNYEAQ (reference sequence). The V and J ends lost 2 bases and 0 bases respectively, with 7 bases between them. CDR3 residues: CASSLTSSTNEKLFF. The CDR3, as DNA: TGTGCCAGCAGCTTAACGAGTTCAACTAATGAAAAACTGTTTTTT.

The chain combines TRBV29-1 with TRBJ1-2; D is possibly TRBD1 (6 bases). V lost 3 bases to trimming and J lost 4 bases, with 9 bases between them. The CDR3 consists of 12 residues. Germline V gene sequence: CDR1 SQVTM, CDR2 ANQGSEA. In nucleotides, the CDR3 is TGCAGCGTTGATCTGGGGGCCTATGGCTACACCTTC. It specifies CSVDLGAYGYTF.

The CDR3, as DNA: TGTGCCAGCAGCTTAGCGGGACAGCTAAATCAGCCCCAGCATTTT. Translated, it gives CASSLAGQLNQPQHF. The genes are TRBV7-2 and TRBJ1-5; TRBD1 agrees at 7 bases. Unmatched junction bases numbered 3, after V lost 0 bases and J lost 4 bases. This CDR3 spans 15 amino acids. Germline V gives CDR1 SGHTA, CDR2 FQGNSA.